The clone carrying this TCR beta chain was observed a few times. The antigen remains unidentified. This sample is drawn from a study of T-cell reconstitution after alpha-beta-depleted transplantation in children. Germline CDR1 and CDR2: MNHEY and SVGEGT. Germline trimming cut 2 bases from V and 6 bases from J; bases unmatched to any gene: 4. The CDR3 has 15 amino acids. Study observations and caveats: High day-60 TCRbeta diversity in some patients came from surviving recipient T cells and thymic progenitors.

Unique molecular identifiers featured in how the TCRbeta library was prepared. MiXCR, run by TCRdb on the PCR reads, gives a single entry per CDR3 protein. Seen here are around 600,000 distinct CDR3 sequences, more than 20% observed once, and the top ten hold 11% to 15%. The clonotype comes from a boy less than two years old who had a stem cell transplant for acute myeloid leukemia, so the T cells may come from the graft donor. The material was PBMCs, mostly from graft donor cells, obtained 360 days after TCRalphabeta/CD19-depleted stem cell transplant. The chain carries TRBV6-2 or TRBV6-3 and TRBJ1-2, with 12 bases matching TRBD1. CDR3 region: CASSYLGQGADGYTF. The CDR3, as DNA: TGTGCCAGCAGTTACCTGGGACAGGGGGCAGATGGCTACACCTTC.